The T cell receptor (beta chain) described here comes from a study of T cell changes during pregnancy in multiple sclerosis. The CDR3 is 15 residues long. Trimming pared 1 base from V and 4 bases from J, leaving 13 bases between. Germline CDR1 SGHAT, CDR2 FQNNGV. Method: immunoSEQ multiplex PCR; TCRdb's copy keeps in-frame clones and lacks some. This table holds 77,000 or so clones, just under 95% found once. The TCR comes from a female donor in good health, enrolled as a control in a pregnancy study. The V call is TRBV11-2, the J call TRBJ1-2; tentatively, D is TRBD1 (5 bases). The input for sequencing was peripheral blood, taken in the second trimester of pregnancy. The CDR3 region has the DNA TGTGCCAGCAGCTTAGCAGGGATCGGGAGCTATGGCTACACCTTC. Protein sequence: CASSLAGIGSYGYTF.